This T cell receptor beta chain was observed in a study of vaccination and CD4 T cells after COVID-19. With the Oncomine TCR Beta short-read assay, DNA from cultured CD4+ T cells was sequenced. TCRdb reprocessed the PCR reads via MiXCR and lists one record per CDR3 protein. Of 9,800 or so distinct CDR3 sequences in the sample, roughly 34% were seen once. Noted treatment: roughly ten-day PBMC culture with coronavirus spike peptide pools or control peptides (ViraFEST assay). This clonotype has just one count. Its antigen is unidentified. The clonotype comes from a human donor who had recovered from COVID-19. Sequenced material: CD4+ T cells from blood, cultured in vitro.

The CDR3 is CASSRIAGSNQPQHF. The CDR3 DNA is TGTGCCAGCAGCCGAATAGCAGGTTCCAATCAGCCCCAGCATTTT. The gene calls are TRBV12-3 or TRBV12-4 and TRBJ1-5; no firm D call. V was pared by 6 bases and J by 3 bases, with 15 bases between. The CDR3 extends over 15 amino acids.